Below, 24 T cell receptor beta chains from the same sample are listed, as sequenced in a study of T-cell reconstitution after alpha-beta-depleted transplantation in children. The library targeted TCRbeta and was prepared with unique molecular identifiers. TCRdb analysed the PCR reads with MiXCR anew, one entry per CDR3 protein. The table includes some 4,200 distinct CDR3 sequences, 15% to 20% detected once. The sample consisted of PBMCs, mostly from graft donor cells, taken 180 days after TCRalphabeta/CD19-depleted stem cell transplant. The receptors shown here come from a male patient under 10 years old who had a stem cell transplant for acute lymphoblastic leukemia, so the T cells may come from the graft donor.

Many counts were recorded for this clonotype. This CDR3 is CASRPRQLATYEQYF. For the CDR3, the DNA is TGTGCCAGCAGGCCTAGACAGCTTGCCACCTACGAGCAGTACTTC. The V and J genes are TRBV28 and TRBJ2-7; weak D call: TRBD1 (5 bases). Germline CDR1 MDHEN, CDR2 SYDVKM. This CDR3 has 15 amino acids. V lost 6 bases and J 2 bases, leaving 17 bases between the germline ends.

The sample holds a few counts of this clonotype. The chain couples TRBV2 to TRBJ1-3; perhaps TRBD1 as D (6 bases). Germline CDR1 reads SNHLY; CDR2 reads FYNNEI. Trimming took 1 base from V and 4 from J, leaving 14 bases between them. The CDR3 extends over 16 amino acids. CDR3 DNA sequence: TGTGCCAGCAGTGAAGAGGGGGGGGGAGCAGGAAACACCATATATTTT. Amino acids: CASSEEGGGAGNTIYF.

V usage is TRBV27 and J usage is TRBJ2-7; 9 nucleotides line up with TRBD1. Trimming took 10 bases from V and 5 from J; bases not matched to a gene: 21. The germline CDR1 and CDR2 sequences are MNHEY and SMNVEV (reference sequence). The CDR3 has 17 amino acids. The CDR3 loop is CAMGPGPGTGSPHEQYF. CDR3 sequence (DNA): TGTGCCATGGGCCCTGGGCCCGGGACAGGGTCTCCCCACGAGCAGTACTTC.

This clonotype was detected ten times or more. The rearrangement joins TRBV2 to TRBJ2-2; no firm D call. The germline CDR1 and CDR2 sequences are SNHLY and FYNNEI. Deletions cut 6 bases from V and 2 bases from J, with 10 bases between. The CDR3 length is 14 residues. CDR3 amino acids: CASRLNVNTGELFF. The DNA for the CDR3 is TGTGCCAGCAGACTCAACGTAAACACCGGGGAGCTGTTTTTT.

At least ten counts were recorded for this clonotype. The gene calls are TRBV7-9 and TRBJ1-2; D is uncertain. This CDR3 has 12 residues. The germline V gene has CDR1 SEHNR and CDR2 FQNEAQ (reference sequence). V lost 5 bases and J 8 bases, leaving 12 bases between the germline ends. The CDR3 loop reads CASSLKERGYTF. The CDR3 DNA follows: TGTGCCAGCAGCCTTAAAGAACGCGGCTACACCTTC.

This clonotype was counted at least ten times. The gene calls are TRBV7-9 and TRBJ2-1; D is unresolved. Per germline, CDR1 SEHNR and CDR2 FQNEAQ (reference sequence). Trimming removed 0 bases from V and 0 bases from J, with 3 bases in between. The CDR3 spans 14 residues. The CDR3 loop reads CASSLALSYNEQFF. For the CDR3, the DNA is TGTGCCAGCAGCTTAGCCCTCTCCTACAATGAGCAGTTCTTC.

This clonotype occurred a few times. V is TRBV7-9 and J is TRBJ2-1; D unclear. This CDR3 has 13 residues. V was shortened by 0 bases and J by 6 bases, with 6 bases between the two germline ends. The germline V gene has CDR1 SEHNR and CDR2 FQNEAQ (reference sequence). The CDR3 DNA reads TGTGCCAGCAGCTTAGCGGGGTCCAATGAGCAGTTCTTC. It yields the protein CASSLAGSNEQFF.

This clonotype came up many times. The chain is built from TRBV7-9 and TRBJ1-1; D is unclear. The V end lost 4 bases, the J end lost 2 bases, and 17 bases lay between the germline ends. CDR1 and CDR2 (germline): SEHNR, FQNEAQ (reference sequence). The CDR3 is 16 amino acids. The CDR3 spells CASSSPARAVNTEAFF. Written as DNA, the CDR3 is TGTGCCAGCAGCTCCCCAGCGAGGGCGGTTAACACTGAAGCTTTCTTT.

The rearrangement uses TRBV3-1 and TRBJ1-2, with a weak D call TRBD1 (6 bases). The V gene's germline CDR1 is LGHDT and CDR2 YNNKEL (reference sequence). The CDR3 consists of 16 residues. V gave up 0 bases and J gave up 5 bases, with 16 bases separating them. The DNA for the CDR3 is TGTGCCAGCAGCCAAGATCGGGCAGAGGGGGAGTATGGCTACACCTTC. Protein product: CASSQDRAEGEYGYTF.

Sample share makes this clonotype large (0.1 to 1%). The chain joins TRBV7-2 to TRBJ2-1; D gene unclear. The V end was cut by 0 bases, the J end by 0 bases, with 6 bases between. Per the germline V gene, CDR1 is SGHTA and CDR2 is FQGNSA. CDR3 size: 15 residues. The CDR3 sequence: CASSLAATSYNEQFF. In nucleotides, the CDR3 is TGTGCCAGCAGCTTAGCAGCGACCTCCTACAATGAGCAGTTCTTC.

Sample share makes this clonotype medium-sized (0.01 to 0.1%). V gene TRBV11-2 combines with J gene TRBJ2-3; D not certain. Germline CDR1 and CDR2: SGHAT and FQNNGV. Between the trimmed V and J ends, which lost 0 bases and 2 bases, there was a span of 9 bases. The CDR3 consists of 15 residues. The CDR3: CASSLDDLFTDTQYF. The CDR3 DNA reads TGTGCCAGCAGCTTAGATGACCTTTTCACAGATACGCAGTATTTT.

This clonotype showed up many times. The chain employs TRBV3-1 and TRBJ2-5, with D hard to call. CDR1 is LGHDT and CDR2 is YNNKEL in the germline V gene (reference sequence). Trimming cost V 2 bases and J 2 bases, with 6 bases left between them. The CDR3 has 13 residues. DNA of the CDR3: TGTGCCAGCAGCCAAAGAGCACAAGAGACCCAGTACTTC. This gives the protein CASSQRAQETQYF.

This clonotype was found many times. V and J are TRBV7-9 and TRBJ1-2; D perhaps matches TRBD1 (6 bases). CDR3 size: 12 residues. Germline CDR1 reads SEHNR; CDR2 reads FQNEAQ (reference sequence). The V end was cut by 6 bases, the J end by 4 bases, with 9 bases between. CDR3 nucleotide sequence: TGTGCCAGCAGGGACAGCCTCTATGGCTACACCTTC. Protein: CASRDSLYGYTF.

A note on this clonotype: Because the CDR3 is missing its conserved closing phenylalanine or tryptophan, this is likely a read error. The chain is built from TRBV28 and TRBJ2-3; 8 bases map to TRBD2. CDR1 and CDR2 (germline): MDHEN, SYDVKM. The CDR3 loop spans 16 amino acids. In DNA, the CDR3 is TGTGCCACCAGTGCCCCCAGAGGATCGGGAGGGATTACGCAGTATTCT. This translates into CATSAPRGSGGITQYS.

The chain joins TRBV12-3 or TRBV12-4 to TRBJ2-2, with 7 bases matching TRBD1. The CDR3 length is 16 residues. V lost 5 bases and J lost 1; bases outside the gene matches: 7. CDR3 sequence: CASSLRPGGNTGELFF. Here the CDR3 DNA reads TGTGCCAGCAGTCTTCGGCCAGGGGGGAACACCGGGGAGCTGTTTTTT.

This clonotype was seen at least ten times. J is TRBJ2-1 and V is TRBV7-9; perhaps TRBD2 as D (6 bases). In germline, CDR1 is SEHNR, CDR2 FQNEAQ (reference sequence). The V end lost 2 bases, the J end lost 7 bases, and 18 bases lay between the germline ends. The CDR3 consists of 16 residues. CDR3 DNA: TGTGCCAGCAGCTTACCGCGGGGTCGAGGGGTTAATGAGCAGTTCTTC. Its protein product is CASSLPRGRGVNEQFF.

The chain couples TRBV21-1 to TRBJ2-6; the DNA was not compared with TRBD1, the D call given in the table. TRBV21-1 is assigned pseudogene status. The CDR3 sequence is 19 residues long. The CDR3, as DNA: TGTGCCAGCAGCAAAGATAGGGCAGGGAAGAGCTCTGGGGCCAACGTCCTGACTTTC. Residues: CASSKDRAGKSSGANVLTF.

The table lists this clonotype with many counts. The chain is built from TRBV5-4 and TRBJ2-5, with TRBD1 as a possible D gene (6 bases). The CDR3 extends over 11 amino acids. Trimming took off 4 bases at V and 5 bases at J, with 6 bases between the two ends. The germline V gene has CDR1 SGHNT and CDR2 YYREEE (reference sequence). The CDR3: CASSQGETQYF. The CDR3 region has the DNA TGTGCCAGCAGCCAGGGGGAGACCCAGTACTTC.

This clonotype was found many times. The chain combines TRBV20-1 with TRBJ1-2; maybe TRBD1 (6 bases). In germline, CDR1 is DFQATT, CDR2 SNEGSKA (reference sequence). This CDR3 spans 15 amino acids. Trimming pared 3 bases from V and 8 bases from J, leaving 22 bases between. CDR3 nucleotides: TGCAGTGCTAGCGTGATACAGGCGGCAGGGGACGGCTACACCTTC. Its protein is CSASVIQAAGDGYTF.

This clonotype is labeled as large. CDR3 nucleotides: TGTGCCAGCAGTGCCCCCGGAGGAGCGGGAGGGCTTACGCAGTATTTT. This codes for CASSAPGGAGGLTQYF. The chain links TRBV28 to TRBJ2-3, with 10 bases identical to TRBD2. Germline assignment: CDR1 MDHEN and CDR2 SYDVKM. The junction had 13 bases not matched to a gene; V was cut back by 5 bases and J by 8 bases. This CDR3 region has 16 residues.

In this sample, this clonotype turned up many times. V and J are TRBV6-1 and TRBJ1-1; TRBD1 agrees at 8 bases. The CDR3 is made up of 16 amino acids. The germline V gene encodes CDR1 MNHNS and CDR2 SASEGT. The junction had 16 bases not matched to a gene; V was cut back by 11 bases and J by 2 bases. CDR3 sequence reads: CAGTGPLGQGNTEAFF. CDR3 nucleotide sequence: TGTGCCGGCACTGGGCCACTCGGACAGGGAAACACTGAAGCTTTCTTT.

This clonotype appeared many times. The rearrangement joins TRBV3-1 to TRBJ2-1; D gene uncertain. CDR1 is LGHDT, CDR2 YNNKEL, per germline (reference sequence). The CDR3 runs to 11 residues. V lost 5 bases to trimming and J lost 7 bases, with 6 bases between them. CDR3 sequence (DNA): TGTGCCAGCAGCGAGTTGAATGAGCAGTTCTTC. As protein: CASSELNEQFF.

The table lists this clonotype with many counts. The chain employs TRBV3-1 and TRBJ2-1, with D tentatively TRBD1 or TRBD2 (5 bases each). CDR3 length: 16 amino acids. The ends were cut back, 0 bases at V and 4 bases at J, with 13 bases in the middle. The germline V gene has CDR1 LGHDT and CDR2 YNNKEL (reference sequence). DNA of the CDR3: TGTGCCAGCAGCCAAGATGTAGGGACGCGGTACAATGAGCAGTTCTTC. Its translation: CASSQDVGTRYNEQFF.

This clonotype has ten or more counts. The chain employs TRBV10-3 and TRBJ2-7; D possibly uses TRBD1 or TRBD2 (5 bases each). There are 13 residues in the CDR3. With 2 bases removed from V and 2 bases from J, the gap between germline ends came to 7 bases. Germline V gene data show CDR1 as ENHRY and CDR2 as SYGVKD. The CDR3 DNA reads TGTGCCATCAGTGAGGGGGACGCCTACGAGCAGTACTTC. Its translation: CAISEGDAYEQYF.